This T cell receptor (beta chain) was obtained from a study of T cells in Graves' hyperthyroidism and ophthalmopathy (dated 2019 in TCRdb). As for the study more broadly: Peripheral blood samples were taken at the time of initial diagnosis, prior to any treatment. A discovery cohort of around 100 patients, about 40 with Graves' ophthalmopathy and 55 to 65 with stable Graves' hyperthyroidism, was used to find distinguishing TCR V-J signatures. An independent validation cohort of under 20 hyperthyroidism patients and about 15 patients who later progressed to ophthalmopathy tested prospective prediction of ophthalmopathy. The 100 or so discovery patients were randomly divided into training and test sets at a 7:3 ratio. In about 6 Graves' hyperthyroidism patients, the study also compared T-cell repertoires from thyroid tissue with T-cell repertoires from blood. Once sampling was done, hyperthyroidism patients were given methimazole at a starting dose of 30 mg daily, whereas ophthalmopathy patients were given high-dose intravenous methylprednisolone. TCR Vbeta CDR3 sequencing of approximately 140 peripheral blood samples (roughly 41 ophthalmopathy, over 70 hyperthyroidism and approximately 17 progressor patients) is reported in the paper.

Amplification of TCR beta CDR3 regions was carried out from RNA transcripts. A first-round RT-PCR of the TCR CDR3 used the HTBI primer set with the Qiagen OneStep RT-PCR kit. Libraries were constructed in a second round of multiplex PCR, after which size selection and purification were performed. Libraries were sequenced paired-end with 100 bp reads on an Illumina HiSeq2000. As for the authors' bioinformatics: SOAPnuke was used to process the raw data, throwing out any read that contained adapters or uncalled bases, had a mean Phred below 15, or lacked an exact constant-primer or identifier match. High-quality paired reads were merged using COPE v1.2.5, and each unique nucleotide sequence was defined as a clonotype. MiTCR v1.1 was used to align the clonotypes against IMGT TRBV, TRBD and TRBJ reference segments. Only V-J combinations with frequency above 0.0001, covering 99% to 99.2% of repertoires, were analysed. The TCS score was defined as F50 (clonal expansion) divided by E x V (chaos), with BLOSUM62-based TCRdist calculated between CDR3 peptides within each V-J. Welch's t-statistics and random forest reduced around 510 V-J features to about 12, which were used in a naive Bayes classifier (R e1071). TCRdb reanalyzed the raw reads on its own, using fastp at Q25 for trimming and MiXCR for clone calling, and kept in-frame beta chains. Entries that share a CDR3 protein sequence are merged under the most common genes and DNA. None of the V and J calls come from the authors' own analysis; TCRdb made them. Recorded for this sample are a few hundred thousand distinct CDR3 sequences; approximately 15% of them occurred a single time. The leading ten clones occupy 30% to 35% of the sample.

This clonotype has a count of ten or more. What antigen it recognizes has not been identified. No qualities accompany the bases; no much larger clone lies one base away. Graves' hyperthyroidism was defined as stable when no progression to ophthalmopathy occurred over 18 months of follow-up. The hyperthyroidism patients were between 18 and 65 years old and newly diagnosed, with a disease duration of less than 2 months. The study excluded patients with uncontrolled infections, other autoimmune diseases, pregnancy or lactation. Diagnoses were based on clinical symptoms, serum thyroxine and TRAb, thyroid ultrasound and orbital computed tomography. PBMCs were separated from 8 to 10 ml of fresh peripheral blood using Ficoll-Paque density gradient centrifugation. Total RNA was extracted using Trizol reagent, and RNA quality was assessed on an Agilent 2100 Bioanalyzer. The paper as a whole reports these results and caveats: No statistical method was used to set the sample size in advance, and investigators knew the group allocation. In cross-validation, a model built on a 13 V-J signature told ophthalmopathy apart from stable hyperthyroidism with under 90% sensitivity and about 81% specificity, and in testing the same model reached 80%/75%. During validation, the model predicted progression to ophthalmopathy a median of roughly 7.1 months ahead of onset, with almost 71% sensitivity and 72.22% specificity. Most expanded thyroid clonotypes (frequency above 0.001) were also found in blood, which suggests that blood repertoires may mirror thyroid immune responses.

There are 14 amino acids in the CDR3, from cysteine to phenylalanine inclusive. Solely the CDR3 DNA is kept, with 42 bases framed from the first base. The germline V gene specifies MDHEN as CDR1 and SYDVKM as CDR2. For this chain, trimming is 6 bases at the V end and 7 bases at the J end, and the number of junction bases without a gene match is 7. This chain joins TRBV28 to TRBJ1-3; 9 bases in between match TRBD1. The TCR sequence derives from a woman aged 30 to 39 with Graves' hyperthyroidism. The sequencing sample was made of blood. At the DNA level, the sequence is TGTGCCAGCAGCCTCACAGGGGGCCGGAACACCATATATTTT. Its translation reads: CASSLTGGRNTIYF.